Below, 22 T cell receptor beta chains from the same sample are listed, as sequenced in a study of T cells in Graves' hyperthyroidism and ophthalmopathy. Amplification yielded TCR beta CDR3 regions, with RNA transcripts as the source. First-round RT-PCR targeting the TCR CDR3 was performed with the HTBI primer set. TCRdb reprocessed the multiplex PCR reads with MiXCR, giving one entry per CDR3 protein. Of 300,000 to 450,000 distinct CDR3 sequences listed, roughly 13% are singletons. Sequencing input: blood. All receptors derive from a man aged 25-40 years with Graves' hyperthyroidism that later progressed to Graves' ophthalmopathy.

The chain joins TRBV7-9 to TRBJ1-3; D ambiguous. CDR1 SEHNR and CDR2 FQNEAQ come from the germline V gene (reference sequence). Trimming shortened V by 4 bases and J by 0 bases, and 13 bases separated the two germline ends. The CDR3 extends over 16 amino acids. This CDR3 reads CASSYPGGISGNTIYF. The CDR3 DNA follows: TGTGCCAGCAGCTATCCCGGCGGCATCTCTGGAAACACCATATATTTT.

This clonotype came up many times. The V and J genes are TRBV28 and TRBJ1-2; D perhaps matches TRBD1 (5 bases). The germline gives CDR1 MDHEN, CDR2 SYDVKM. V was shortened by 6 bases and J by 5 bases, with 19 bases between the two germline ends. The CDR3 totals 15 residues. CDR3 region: CASSPLTTRVYGYTF. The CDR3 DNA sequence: TGTGCCAGCAGCCCACTGACGACCAGGGTTTATGGCTACACCTTC.

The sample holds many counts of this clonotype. CDR3 bases: TGTGCCAGCAGTCCAGGACAGGGGGTAAAGCCCCAGCATTTT. It encodes CASSPGQGVKPQHF. The chain is built from TRBV28 and TRBJ1-5, with TRBD1 identical over 10 bases. The V segment lost 5 bases and the J segment 8 bases; nucleotides outside the gene matches: 6. From germline, CDR1 is MDHEN and CDR2 SYDVKM. The CDR3 length is 14 residues.

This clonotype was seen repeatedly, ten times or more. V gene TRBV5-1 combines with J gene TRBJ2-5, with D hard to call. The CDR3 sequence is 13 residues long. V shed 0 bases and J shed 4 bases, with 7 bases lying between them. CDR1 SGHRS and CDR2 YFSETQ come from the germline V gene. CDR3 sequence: CASSLASRETQYF. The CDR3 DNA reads TGCGCCAGCAGCTTGGCATCCAGAGAGACCCAGTACTTC. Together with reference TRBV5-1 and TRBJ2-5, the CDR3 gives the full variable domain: KAGVTQTPRYLIKTRGQQVTLSCSPISGHRSVSWYQQTPGQGLQFLFEYFSETQRNKGNFPGRFSGRQFSNSRSEMNVSTLELGDSALYLCASSLASRETQYFGPGTRLLVL.

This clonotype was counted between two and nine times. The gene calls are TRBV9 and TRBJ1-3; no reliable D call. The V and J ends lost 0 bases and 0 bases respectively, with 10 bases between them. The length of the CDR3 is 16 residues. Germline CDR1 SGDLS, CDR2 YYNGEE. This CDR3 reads CASSVDPSFSGNTIYF. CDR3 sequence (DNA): TGTGCCAGCAGCGTAGATCCCAGCTTCTCTGGAAACACCATATATTTT.

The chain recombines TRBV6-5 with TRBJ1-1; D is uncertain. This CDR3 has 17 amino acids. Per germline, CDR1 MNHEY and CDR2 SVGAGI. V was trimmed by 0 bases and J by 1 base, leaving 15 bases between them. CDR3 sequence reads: CASSYSGRGWGNTEAFF. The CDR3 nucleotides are TGTGCCAGCAGTTACTCCGGGCGGGGTTGGGGGAACACTGAAGCTTTCTTT.

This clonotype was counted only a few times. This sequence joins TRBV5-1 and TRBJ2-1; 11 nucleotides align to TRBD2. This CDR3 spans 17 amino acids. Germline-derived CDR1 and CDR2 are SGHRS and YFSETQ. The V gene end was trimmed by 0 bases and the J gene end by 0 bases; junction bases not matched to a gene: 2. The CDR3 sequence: CASSLVLAGASYNEQFF. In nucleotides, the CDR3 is TGCGCCAGCAGCTTGGTACTAGCGGGGGCCTCCTACAATGAGCAGTTCTTC.

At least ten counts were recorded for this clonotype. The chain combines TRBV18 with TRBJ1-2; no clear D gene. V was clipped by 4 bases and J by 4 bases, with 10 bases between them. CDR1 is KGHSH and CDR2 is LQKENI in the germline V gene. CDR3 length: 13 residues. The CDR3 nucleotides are TGTGCCAGCTCACTCCGGGAGCTCTATGGCTACACCTTC. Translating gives CASSLRELYGYTF.

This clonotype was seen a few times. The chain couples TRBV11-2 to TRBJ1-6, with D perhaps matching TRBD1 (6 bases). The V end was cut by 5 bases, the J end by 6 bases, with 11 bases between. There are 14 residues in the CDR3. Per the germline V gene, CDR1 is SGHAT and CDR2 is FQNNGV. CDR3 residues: CASSVGQTNSPLHF. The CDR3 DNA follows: TGTGCCAGCAGCGTCGGACAGACTAATTCACCCCTCCACTTT.

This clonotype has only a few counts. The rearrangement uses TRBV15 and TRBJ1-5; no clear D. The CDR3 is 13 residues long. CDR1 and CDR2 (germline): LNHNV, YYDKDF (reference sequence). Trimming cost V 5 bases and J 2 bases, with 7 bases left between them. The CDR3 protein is CATSEIRNQPQHF. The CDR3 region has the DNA TGTGCCACCAGCGAGATACGCAATCAGCCCCAGCATTTT.

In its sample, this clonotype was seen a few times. In DNA form, the CDR3 reads TGTGCCAGCAGCCAAGAGGGCCACCGAATCGATAAGTACTTC. This encodes CASSQEGHRIDKYF. V gene TRBV3-1 combines with J gene TRBJ2-5; D remains ambiguous. Germline values: CDR1 LGHDT, CDR2 YNNKEL (reference sequence). V shed 0 bases and J shed 12 bases, with 17 bases lying between them. This CDR3 spans 14 amino acids.

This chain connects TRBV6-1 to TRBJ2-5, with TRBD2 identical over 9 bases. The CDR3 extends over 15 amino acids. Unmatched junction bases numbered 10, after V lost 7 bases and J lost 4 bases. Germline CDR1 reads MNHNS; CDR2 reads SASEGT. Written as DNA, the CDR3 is TGTGCCAGCACCCGACGCGGCGGGGGGGCAGAGACCCAGTACTTC. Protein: CASTRRGGGAETQYF.

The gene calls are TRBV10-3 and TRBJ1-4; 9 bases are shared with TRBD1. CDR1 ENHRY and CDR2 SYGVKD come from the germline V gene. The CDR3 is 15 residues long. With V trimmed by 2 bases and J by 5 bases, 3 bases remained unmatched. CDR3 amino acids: CAISEGDRANEKLFF. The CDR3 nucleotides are TGTGCCATCAGTGAGGGGGACAGGGCGAATGAAAAACTGTTTTTT.

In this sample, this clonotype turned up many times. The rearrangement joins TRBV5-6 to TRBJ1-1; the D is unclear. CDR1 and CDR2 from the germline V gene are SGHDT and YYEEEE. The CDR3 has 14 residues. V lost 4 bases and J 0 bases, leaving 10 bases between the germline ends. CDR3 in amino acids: CASSEDTLNTEAFF. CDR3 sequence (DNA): TGTGCCAGCAGCGAAGACACCCTGAACACTGAAGCTTTCTTT.

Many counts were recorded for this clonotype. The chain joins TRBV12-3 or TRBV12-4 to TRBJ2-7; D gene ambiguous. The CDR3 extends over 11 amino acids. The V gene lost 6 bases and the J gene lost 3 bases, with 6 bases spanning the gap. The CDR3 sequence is CASRRFYEQYF. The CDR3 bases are TGTGCCAGCAGGCGGTTCTACGAGCAGTACTTC.

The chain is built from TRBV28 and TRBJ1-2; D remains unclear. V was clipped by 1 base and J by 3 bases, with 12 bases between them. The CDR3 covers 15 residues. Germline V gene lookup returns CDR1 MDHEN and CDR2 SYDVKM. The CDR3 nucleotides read TGTGCCAGCAGTTTATTCAGGAACGGGGACTATGGCTACACCTTC. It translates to CASSLFRNGDYGYTF.

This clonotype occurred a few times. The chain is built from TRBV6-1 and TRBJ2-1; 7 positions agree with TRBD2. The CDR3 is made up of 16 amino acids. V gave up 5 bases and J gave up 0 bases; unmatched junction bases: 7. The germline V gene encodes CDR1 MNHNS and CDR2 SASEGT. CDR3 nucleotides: TGTGCCAGCAGTACGGGGCGGGGGAGCTCCTACAATGAGCAGTTCTTC. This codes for CASSTGRGSSYNEQFF.

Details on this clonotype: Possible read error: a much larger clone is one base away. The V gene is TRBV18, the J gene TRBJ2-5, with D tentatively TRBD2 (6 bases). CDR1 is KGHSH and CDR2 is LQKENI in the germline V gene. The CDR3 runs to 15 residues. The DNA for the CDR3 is TGTGCCAGCCCACCACGCGGGGCATACCAAGAGACCCAGTACTTC. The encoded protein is CASPPRGAYQETQYF.

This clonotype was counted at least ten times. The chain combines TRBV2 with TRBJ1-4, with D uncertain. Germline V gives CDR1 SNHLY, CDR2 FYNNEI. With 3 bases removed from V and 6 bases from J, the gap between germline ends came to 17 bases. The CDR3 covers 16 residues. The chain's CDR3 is CASSETFGLFDEKLFF. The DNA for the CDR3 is TGTGCCAGCAGTGAGACTTTCGGGCTCTTTGATGAAAAACTGTTTTTT.

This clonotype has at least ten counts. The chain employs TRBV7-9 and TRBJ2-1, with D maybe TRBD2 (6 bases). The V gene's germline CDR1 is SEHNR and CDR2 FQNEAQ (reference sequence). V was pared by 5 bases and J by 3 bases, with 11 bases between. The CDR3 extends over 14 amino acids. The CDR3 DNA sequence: TGTGCCAGCAGCCCGGGGGACTTCTACAATGAGCAGTTCTTC. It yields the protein CASSPGDFYNEQFF.

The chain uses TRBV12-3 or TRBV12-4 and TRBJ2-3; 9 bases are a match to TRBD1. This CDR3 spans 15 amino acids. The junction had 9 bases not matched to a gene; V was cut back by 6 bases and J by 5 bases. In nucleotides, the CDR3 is TGTGCCAGCAGCCTTACCACAGGGGGCATAGATACGCAGTATTTT. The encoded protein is CASSLTTGGIDTQYF.

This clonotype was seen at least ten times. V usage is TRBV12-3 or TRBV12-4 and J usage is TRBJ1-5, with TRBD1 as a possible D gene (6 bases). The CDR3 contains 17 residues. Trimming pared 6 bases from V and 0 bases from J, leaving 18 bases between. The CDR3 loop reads CASSLQGWLYSNQPQHF. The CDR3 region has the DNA TGTGCCAGCAGCCTACAGGGTTGGCTCTATAGCAATCAGCCCCAGCATTTT.